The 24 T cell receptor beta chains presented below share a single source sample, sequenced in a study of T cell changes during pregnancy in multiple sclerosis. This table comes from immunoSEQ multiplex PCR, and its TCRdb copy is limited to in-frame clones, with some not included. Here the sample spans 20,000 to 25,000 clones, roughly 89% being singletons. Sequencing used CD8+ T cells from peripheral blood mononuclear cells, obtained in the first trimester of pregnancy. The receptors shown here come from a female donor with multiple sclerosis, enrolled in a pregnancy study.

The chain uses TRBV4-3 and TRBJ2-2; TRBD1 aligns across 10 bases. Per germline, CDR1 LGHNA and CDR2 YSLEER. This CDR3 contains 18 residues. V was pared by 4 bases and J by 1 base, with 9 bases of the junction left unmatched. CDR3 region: CASSPYGTGVMNTGELFF. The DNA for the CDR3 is TGCGCCAGCAGCCCGTATGGGACAGGGGTTATGAACACCGGGGAGCTGTTTTTT.

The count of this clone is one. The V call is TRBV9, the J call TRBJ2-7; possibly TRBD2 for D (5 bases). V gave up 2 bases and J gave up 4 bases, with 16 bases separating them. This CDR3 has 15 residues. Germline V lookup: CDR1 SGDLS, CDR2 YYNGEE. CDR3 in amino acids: CASSVGASGGYEQYF. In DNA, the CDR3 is TGTGCCAGCAGCGTCGGCGCCTCAGGCGGGTACGAGCAGTACTTC. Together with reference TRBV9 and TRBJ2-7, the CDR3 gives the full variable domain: DSGVTQTPKHLITATGQRVTLRCSPRSGDLSVYWYQQSLDQGLQFLIQYYNGEERAKGNILERFSAQQFPDLHSELNLSSLELGDSALYFCASSVGASGGYEQYFGPGTRLTVT.

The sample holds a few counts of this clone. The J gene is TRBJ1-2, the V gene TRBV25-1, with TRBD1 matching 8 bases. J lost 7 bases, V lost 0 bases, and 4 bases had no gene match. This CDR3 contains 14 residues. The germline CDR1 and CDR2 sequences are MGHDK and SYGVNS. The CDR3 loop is CASSEYSGGSGYTF. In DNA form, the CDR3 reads TGTGCCAGCAGTGAATATTCAGGGGGCAGTGGCTACACCTTC.

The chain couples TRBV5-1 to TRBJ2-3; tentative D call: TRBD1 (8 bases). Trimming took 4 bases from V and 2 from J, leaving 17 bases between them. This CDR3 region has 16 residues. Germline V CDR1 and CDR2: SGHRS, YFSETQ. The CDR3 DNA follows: TGCGCCAGCAGCCTCGGGGGGACAGGACCCACAGATACGCAGTATTTT. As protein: CASSLGGTGPTDTQYF. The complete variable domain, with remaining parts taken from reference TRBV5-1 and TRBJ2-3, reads KAGVTQTPRYLIKTRGQQVTLSCSPISGHRSVSWYQQTPGQGLQFLFEYFSETQRNKGNFPGRFSGRQFSNSRSEMNVSTLELGDSALYLCASSLGGTGPTDTQYFGPGTRLTVL.

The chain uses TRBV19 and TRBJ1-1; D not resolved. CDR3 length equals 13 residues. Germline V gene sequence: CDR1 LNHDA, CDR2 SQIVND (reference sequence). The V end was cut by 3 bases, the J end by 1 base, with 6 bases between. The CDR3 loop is CASSMRGNTEAFF. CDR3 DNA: TGTGCCAGTAGTATGCGGGGGAACACTGAAGCTTTCTTT. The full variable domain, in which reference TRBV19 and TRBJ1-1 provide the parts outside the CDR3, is DGGITQSPKYLFRKEGQNVTLSCEQNLNHDAMYWYRQDPGQGLRLIYYSQIVNDFQKGDIAEGYSVSREKKESFPLTVTSAQKNPTAFYLCASSMRGNTEAFFGQGTRLTVV.

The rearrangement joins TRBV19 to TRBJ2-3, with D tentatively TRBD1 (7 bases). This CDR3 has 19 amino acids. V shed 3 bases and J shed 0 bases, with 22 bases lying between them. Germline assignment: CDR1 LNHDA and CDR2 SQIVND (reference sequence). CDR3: CASSMWRDSIITSTDTQYF. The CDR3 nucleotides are TGTGCCAGTAGTATGTGGCGGGACAGCATAATCACTAGCACAGATACGCAGTATTTT. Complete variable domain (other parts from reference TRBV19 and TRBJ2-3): DGGITQSPKYLFRKEGQNVTLSCEQNLNHDAMYWYRQDPGQGLRLIYYSQIVNDFQKGDIAEGYSVSREKKESFPLTVTSAQKNPTAFYLCASSMWRDSIITSTDTQYFGPGTRLTVL.

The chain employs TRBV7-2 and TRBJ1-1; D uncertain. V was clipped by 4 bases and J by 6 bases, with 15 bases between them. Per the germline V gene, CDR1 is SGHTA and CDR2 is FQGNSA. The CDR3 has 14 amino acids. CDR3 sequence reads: CASSSPAGSPEAFF. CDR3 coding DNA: TGTGCCAGCAGCTCCCCGGCGGGGAGCCCTGAAGCTTTCTTT.

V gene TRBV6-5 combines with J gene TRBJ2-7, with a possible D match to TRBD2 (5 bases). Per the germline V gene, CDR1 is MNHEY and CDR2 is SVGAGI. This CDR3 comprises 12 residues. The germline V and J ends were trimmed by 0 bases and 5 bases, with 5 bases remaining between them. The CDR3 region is CASSYSGDEQYF. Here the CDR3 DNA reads TGTGCCAGCAGTTACTCGGGAGACGAGCAGTACTTC.

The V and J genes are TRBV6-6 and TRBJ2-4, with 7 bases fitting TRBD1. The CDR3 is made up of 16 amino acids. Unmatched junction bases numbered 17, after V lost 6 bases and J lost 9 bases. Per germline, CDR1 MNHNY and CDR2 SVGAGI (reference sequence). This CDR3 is CASSPGTAFPAGIQYF. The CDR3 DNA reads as TGTGCCAGCAGCCCCGGGACAGCCTTCCCGGCCGGCATTCAGTACTTC.

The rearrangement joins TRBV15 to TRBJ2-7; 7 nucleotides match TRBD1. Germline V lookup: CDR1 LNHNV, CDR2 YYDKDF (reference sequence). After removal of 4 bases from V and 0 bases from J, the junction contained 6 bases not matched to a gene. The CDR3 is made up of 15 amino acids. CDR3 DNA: TGTGCCACCAGCATGCTACAGGGGAGCTCCTACGAGCAGTACTTC. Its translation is CATSMLQGSSYEQYF.

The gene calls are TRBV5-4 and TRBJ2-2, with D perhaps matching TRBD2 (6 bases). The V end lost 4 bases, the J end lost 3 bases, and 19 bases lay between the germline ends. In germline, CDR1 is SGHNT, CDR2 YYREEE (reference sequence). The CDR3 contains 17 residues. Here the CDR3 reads CASSDTRLVVDTGELFF. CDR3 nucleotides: TGTGCCAGCAGCGACACACGACTAGTTGTCGACACCGGGGAGCTGTTTTTT.

The CDR3 is CASSFVWAEQFF. CDR3 nucleotide sequence: TGTGCCAGCAGCTTTGTGTGGGCCGAGCAGTTCTTC. This chain connects TRBV7-9 to TRBJ2-1; no clear D gene. Germline CDR1 and CDR2: SEHNR and FQNEAQ (reference sequence). CDR3 length equals 12 residues. Trimming removed 3 bases at V and 10 bases at J, with 10 bases between.

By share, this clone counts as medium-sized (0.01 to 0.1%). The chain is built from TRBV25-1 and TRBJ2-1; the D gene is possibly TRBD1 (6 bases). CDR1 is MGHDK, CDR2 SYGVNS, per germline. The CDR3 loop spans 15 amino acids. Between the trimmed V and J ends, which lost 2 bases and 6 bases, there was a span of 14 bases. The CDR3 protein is CASSEGTRDINEQFF. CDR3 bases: TGTGCCAGCAGTGAAGGAACCCGGGACATCAATGAGCAGTTCTTC.

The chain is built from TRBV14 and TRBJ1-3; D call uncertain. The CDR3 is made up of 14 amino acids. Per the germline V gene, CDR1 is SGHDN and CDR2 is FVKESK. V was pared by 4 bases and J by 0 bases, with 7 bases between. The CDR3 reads CASSPQVSGNTIYF. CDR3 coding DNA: TGTGCCAGCAGCCCGCAGGTCTCTGGAAACACCATATATTTT.

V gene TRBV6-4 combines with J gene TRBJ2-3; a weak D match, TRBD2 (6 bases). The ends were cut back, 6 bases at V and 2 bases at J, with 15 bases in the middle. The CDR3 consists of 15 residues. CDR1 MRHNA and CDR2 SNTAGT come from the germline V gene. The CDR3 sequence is CASSPVGTFTDTQYF. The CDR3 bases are TGTGCCAGCAGCCCCGTAGGGACTTTCACAGATACGCAGTATTTT.

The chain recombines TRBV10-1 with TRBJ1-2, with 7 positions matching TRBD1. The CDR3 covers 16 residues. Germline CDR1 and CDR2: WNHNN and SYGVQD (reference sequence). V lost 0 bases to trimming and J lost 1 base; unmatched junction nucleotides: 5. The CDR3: CASSESGAGGNYGYTF. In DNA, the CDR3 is TGCGCCAGCAGTGAGTCTGGGGCAGGGGGTAACTATGGCTACACCTTC.

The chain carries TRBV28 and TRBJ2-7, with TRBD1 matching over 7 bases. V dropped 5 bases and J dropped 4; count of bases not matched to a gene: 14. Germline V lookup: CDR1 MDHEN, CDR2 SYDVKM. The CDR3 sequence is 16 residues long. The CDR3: CASSPRLRDSRYEQYF. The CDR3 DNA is TGTGCCAGCAGTCCACGCCTTCGGGACAGTCGATACGAGCAGTACTTC.

The DNA for the CDR3 is TGTGCCAGTAGTATAGGGCTAGCGGGATACGAGACCCAGTACTTC. It specifies CASSIGLAGYETQYF. The gene calls are TRBV19 and TRBJ2-5; 9 positions agree with TRBD2. The germline V gene has CDR1 LNHDA and CDR2 SQIVND (reference sequence). The CDR3 extends over 15 amino acids. The trim removed 1 base at V and 5 bases at J, leaving 5 bases unmatched.

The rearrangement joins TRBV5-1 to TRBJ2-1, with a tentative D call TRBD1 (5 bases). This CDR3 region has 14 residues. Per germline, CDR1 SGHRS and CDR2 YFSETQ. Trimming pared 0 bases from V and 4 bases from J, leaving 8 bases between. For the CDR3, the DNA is TGCGCCAGCAGCTTGGAGGACACTTACAATGAGCAGTTCTTC. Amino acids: CASSLEDTYNEQFF.

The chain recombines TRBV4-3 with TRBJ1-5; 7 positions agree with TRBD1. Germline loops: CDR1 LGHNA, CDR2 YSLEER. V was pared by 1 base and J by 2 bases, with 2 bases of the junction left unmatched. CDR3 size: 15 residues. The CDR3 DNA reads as TGCGCCAGCAGCCAAGGGACAGGAGGCAATCAGCCCCAGCATTTT. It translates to CASSQGTGGNQPQHF.

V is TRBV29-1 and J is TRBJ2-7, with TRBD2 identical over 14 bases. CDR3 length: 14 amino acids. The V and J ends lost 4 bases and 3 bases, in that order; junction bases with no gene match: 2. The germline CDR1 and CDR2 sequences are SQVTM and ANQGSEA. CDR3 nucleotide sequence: TGCAGCGTTGTTGGACTAGCGGGAGGCTACGAGCAGTACTTC. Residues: CSVVGLAGGYEQYF.

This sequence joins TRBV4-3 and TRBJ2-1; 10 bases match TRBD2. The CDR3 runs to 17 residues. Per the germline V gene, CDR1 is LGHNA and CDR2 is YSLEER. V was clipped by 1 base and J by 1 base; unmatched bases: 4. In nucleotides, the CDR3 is TGCGCCAGCAGCCAAGTGGCTAGCGGGAGTTCCTACAATGAGCAGTTCTTC. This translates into CASSQVASGSSYNEQFF.

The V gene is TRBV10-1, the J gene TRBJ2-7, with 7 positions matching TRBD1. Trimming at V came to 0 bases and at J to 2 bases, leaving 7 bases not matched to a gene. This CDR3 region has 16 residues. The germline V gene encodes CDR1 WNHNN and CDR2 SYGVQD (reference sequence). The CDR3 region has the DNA TGCGCCAGCAGTGAGTCGCACAACAGGGGACCCTACGAGCAGTACTTC. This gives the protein CASSESHNRGPYEQYF.

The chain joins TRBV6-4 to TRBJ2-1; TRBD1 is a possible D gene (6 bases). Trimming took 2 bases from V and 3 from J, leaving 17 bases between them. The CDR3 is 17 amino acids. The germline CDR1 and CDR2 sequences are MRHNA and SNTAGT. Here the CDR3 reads CASSDTPPGALYNEQFF. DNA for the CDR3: TGTGCCAGCAGTGACACTCCACCAGGGGCCCTCTACAATGAGCAGTTCTTC.